This TCR beta chain was retrieved from a study of cytotoxic CD8 clonotypes in ibrutinib-treated CLL. The length of the CDR3 is 18 residues. V was trimmed by 0 bases and J by 0 bases, leaving 15 bases between them. Germline CDR1 is SGHDN and CDR2 is FVKESK. Here immunoSEQ multiplex PCR was the method, and the copy in TCRdb shows in-frame clones only, minus some. The profile shows about 160,000 clones, nearly 90% of them singletons. This chain connects TRBV14 to TRBJ2-1; D is possibly TRBD1 (5 bases). The starting material was PBMCs, obtained at disease progression, from a patient treated with ibrutinib. This TCR came from a human donor with chronic lymphocytic leukemia. The CDR3 spells CASSQDWAGPRSYNEQFF. The CDR3 bases are TGTGCCAGCAGCCAAGATTGGGCAGGGCCACGCTCCTACAATGAGCAGTTCTTC.